Sequencing of this TCR beta chain was carried out in a study of cytomegalovirus exposure and HLA in healthy donors. Study-level information: An earlier analysis identified 120 million or so unique TCR beta sequences in 150 million to 200 million T cells.

Whole-study findings and limits: The productive fraction for most TCR beta V segments was about 90% or about 30% in an earlier analysis. Reports indicate that TCR beta sequences accurately predicted the HLA-A and HLA-B alleles of most subjects.

Germline assignment: CDR1 SEHNR and CDR2 FQNEAQ (reference sequence). The CDR3 length is 16 residues. Trimming took 0 bases from V and 2 from J, leaving 13 bases between them. 13 Jbeta primers and 60 Vbeta primers were used for the PCR. Clones were read by immunoSEQ multiplex PCR, and TCRdb kept only the in-frame ones, dropping some. The data hold around 80,000 clones, with approximately 67% observed a single time. This clone appeared once. What it binds is unknown. Material: PBMCs. This TCR derives from a male donor in good health and CMV-seropositive. The chain recombines TRBV7-9 with TRBJ2-5; D perhaps matches TRBD2 (6 bases). The CDR3 DNA sequence: TGTGCCAGCAGCTTAGCGCTGAGGGCGGGACAAGAGACCCAGTACTTC. As protein: CASSLALRAGQETQYF.